This is a list of T cell receptor beta chains from one sample in a study of T cell responses to AZD1222 COVID-19 vaccine. Sequenced by immunoSEQ multiplex PCR; TCRdb stores in-frame clones only, minus some. The sample contains about 190,000 clones, 92% of which appear only once. The material sequenced was peripheral blood, taken on day 0 of AZD1222 vaccination. The receptors originated from an adult in good health. The conserved cysteine and the conserved F or W are not part of the CDR3 here.

j_call	v_call	cdr3_aa
TRBJ1-2	TRBV19	ASSIIVRDYGYT
TRBJ1-4	TRBV7-6	ASSHFGFTNEKLF
TRBJ2-2	TRBV5-4	ASSPRTSGGWGSGELF
TRBJ1-1	TRBV30	ACRQPYTEAF
TRBJ1-3	TRBV5-7	ASSLDIPSGNTIY
TRBJ2-3	TRBV12-3/TRBV12-4	ASSMVADTQY
TRBJ2-5	TRBV9	ASSAFGGETQY
TRBJ1-2	TRBV12-5	ASGLVGVGPTGYT
TRBJ2-3	TRBV11-2	ASSLDPRVGDTQY
TRBJ2-5	TRBV10-1	ASSEGGRPQETQY
TRBJ1-4	TRBV2	ASRGTATNEKLF
TRBJ1-1	TRBV5-4	ASSVGIDRQNTEAF
TRBJ1-5	TRBV30	AWGGGPWPQH
TRBJ1-1	TRBV20-1	SAGSKTEAF
TRBJ1-4	TRBV7-9	ASSPRTANEKLF
TRBJ1-5	TRBV4-3	ASSQDSRPGPNQPQH
TRBJ2-7	TRBV27	ASSLFAGGAYYEQY
TRBJ2-5	TRBV5-1	ASSAIAGAEETQY
TRBJ2-7	TRBV25-1	ASSYGSYEQY
TRBJ1-2	TRBV6-2/TRBV6-3	ASSLPSAAGGYT
TRBJ1-1	TRBV18	ASSPPDSTNEAF
TRBJ1-2	TRBV7-8	ASSSTAGGAGYGYT
TRBJ1-2	TRBV6-5	ASSNGNRPNYGYT
TRBJ2-5	TRBV6-2/TRBV6-3	ASSYSLGAGETQY
TRBJ2-2	TRBV5-1	ASSLVARDPTGELF
TRBJ1-2	TRBV3-1/TRBV3-2	ASSQDLQSRGYT
TRBJ1-2	TRBV5-1	ASRLQGGYT
TRBJ1-2	TRBV4-2	ASSQDGGEMGGYT
TRBJ1-4	TRBV5-1	ASSYRQGADEKLF
TRBJ1-6	TRBV19	ASTPGLSNSPLH
TRBJ2-7	TRBV27	ASSITGGYEQY
TRBJ1-6	TRBV7-2	ASRTGISYNSPLH
TRBJ2-5	TRBV5-6	ASSLTGTETQY
TRBJ1-1	TRBV27	ASSSGTLNTEAF
TRBJ1-2	TRBV3-1/TRBV3-2	ASSPGPSEDGYT
TRBJ2-3	TRBV27	ASSPWGGRSTDTQY